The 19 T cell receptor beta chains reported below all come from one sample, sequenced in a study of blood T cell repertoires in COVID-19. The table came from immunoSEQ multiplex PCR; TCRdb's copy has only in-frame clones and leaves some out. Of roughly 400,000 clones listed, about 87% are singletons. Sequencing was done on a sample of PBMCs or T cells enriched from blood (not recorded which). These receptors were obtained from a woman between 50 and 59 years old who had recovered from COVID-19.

DNA of the CDR3: TGTGCCAGCAGCCCCGGGACAGGGACCATGAACACTGAAGCTTTCTTT. Translated: CASSPGTGTMNTEAFF. The V call is TRBV5-4, the J call TRBJ1-1; 9 nucleotides line up with TRBD1. CDR3 length: 16 residues. The junction had 7 bases not matched to a gene; V was cut back by 4 bases and J by 0 bases. CDR1 and CDR2 from the germline V gene are SGHNT and YYREEE (reference sequence).

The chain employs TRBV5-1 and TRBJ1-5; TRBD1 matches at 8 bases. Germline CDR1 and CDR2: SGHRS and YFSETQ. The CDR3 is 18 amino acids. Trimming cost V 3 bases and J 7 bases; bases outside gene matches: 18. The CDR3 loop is CASSSRRQGLKDGQPQHF. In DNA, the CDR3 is TGCGCCAGCAGCTCCCGTCGACAGGGGCTAAAAGACGGGCAGCCCCAGCATTTT.

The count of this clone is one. The CDR3 is CASSQDRGTGESYTF. CDR3 nucleotide sequence: TGCGCCAGCAGCCAAGATCGGGGGACAGGGGAGAGCTACACCTTC. The genes are TRBV4-3 and TRBJ1-2; 10 bases line up with TRBD1. After removal of 0 bases from V and 9 bases from J, the junction contained 7 bases not matched to a gene. CDR1 and CDR2 from the germline V gene are LGHNA and YSLEER. CDR3 length equals 15 residues.

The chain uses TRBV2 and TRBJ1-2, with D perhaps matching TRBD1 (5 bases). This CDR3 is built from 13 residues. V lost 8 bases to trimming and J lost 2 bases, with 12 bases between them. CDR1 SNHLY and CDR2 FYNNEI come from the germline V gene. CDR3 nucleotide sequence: TGTGCCAGCTGGCAGGGAGGGAACTATGGCTACACCTTC. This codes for CASWQGGNYGYTF.

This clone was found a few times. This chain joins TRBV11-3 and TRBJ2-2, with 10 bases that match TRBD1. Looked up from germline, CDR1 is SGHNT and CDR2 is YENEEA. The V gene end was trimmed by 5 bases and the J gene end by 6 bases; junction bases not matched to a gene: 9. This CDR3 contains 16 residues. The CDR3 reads CASSPETGGGPGELFF. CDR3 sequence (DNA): TGTGCCAGCAGCCCCGAGACAGGGGGCGGACCCGGGGAGCTGTTTTTT.

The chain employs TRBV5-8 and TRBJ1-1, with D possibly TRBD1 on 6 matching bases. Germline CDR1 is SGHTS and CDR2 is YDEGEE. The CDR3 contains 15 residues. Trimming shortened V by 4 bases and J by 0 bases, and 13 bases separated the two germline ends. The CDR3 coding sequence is TGTGCCAGCAGCCCCAGACAGGCGATGAACACTGAAGCTTTCTTT. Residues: CASSPRQAMNTEAFF.

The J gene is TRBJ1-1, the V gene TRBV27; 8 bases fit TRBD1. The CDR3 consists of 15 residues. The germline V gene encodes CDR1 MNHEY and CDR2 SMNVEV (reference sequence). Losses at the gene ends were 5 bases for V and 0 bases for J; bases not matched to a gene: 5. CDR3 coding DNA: TGTGCCAGCAGTAAGGACAGGGCCCTGAACACTGAAGCTTTCTTT. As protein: CASSKDRALNTEAFF.

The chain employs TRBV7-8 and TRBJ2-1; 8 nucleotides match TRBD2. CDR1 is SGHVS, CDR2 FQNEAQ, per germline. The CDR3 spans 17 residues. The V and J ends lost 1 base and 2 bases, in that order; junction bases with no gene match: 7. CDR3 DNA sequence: TGTGCCAGCAGCTTAGTTTTGTCTAGCGGGCCCTACAATGAGCAGTTCTTC. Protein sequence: CASSLVLSSGPYNEQFF. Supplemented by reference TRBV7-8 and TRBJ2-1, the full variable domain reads GAGVSQSPRYKVAKRGQDVALRCDPISGHVSLFWYQQALGQGPEFLTYFQNEAQLDKSGLPSDRFFAERPEGSVSTLKIQRTQQEDSAVYLCASSLVLSSGPYNEQFFGPGTRLTVL.

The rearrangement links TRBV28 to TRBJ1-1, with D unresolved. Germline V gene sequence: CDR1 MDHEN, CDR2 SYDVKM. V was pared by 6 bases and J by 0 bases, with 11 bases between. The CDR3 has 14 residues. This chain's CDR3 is CASRMGTVNTEAFF. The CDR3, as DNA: TGTGCCAGCAGGATGGGTACAGTGAACACTGAAGCTTTCTTT. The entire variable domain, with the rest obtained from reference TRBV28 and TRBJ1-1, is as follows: DVKVTQSSRYLVKRTGEKVFLECVQDMDHENMFWYRQDPGLGLRLIYFSYDVKMKEKGDIPEGYSVSREKKERFSLILESASTNQTSMYLCASRMGTVNTEAFFGQGTRLTVV.

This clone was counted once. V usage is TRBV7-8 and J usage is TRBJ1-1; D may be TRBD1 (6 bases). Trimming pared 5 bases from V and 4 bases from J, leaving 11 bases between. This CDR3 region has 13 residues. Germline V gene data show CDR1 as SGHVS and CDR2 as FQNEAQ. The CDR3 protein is CASSSRRGTEAFF. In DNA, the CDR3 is TGTGCCAGCAGCAGTCGCAGGGGCACTGAAGCTTTCTTT.

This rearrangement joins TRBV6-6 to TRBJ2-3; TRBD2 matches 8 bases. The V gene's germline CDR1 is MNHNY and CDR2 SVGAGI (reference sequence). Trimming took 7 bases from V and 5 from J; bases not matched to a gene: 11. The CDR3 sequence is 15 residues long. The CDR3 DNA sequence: TGTGCCAGCACCCAACTAGCGGCCTCTGGAGATACGCAGTATTTT. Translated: CASTQLAASGDTQYF.

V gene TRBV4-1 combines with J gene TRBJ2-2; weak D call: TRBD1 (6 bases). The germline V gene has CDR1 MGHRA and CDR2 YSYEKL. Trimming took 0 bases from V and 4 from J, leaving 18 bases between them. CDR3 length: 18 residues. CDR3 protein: CASSQDLPGRGGTGELFF. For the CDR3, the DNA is TGCGCCAGCAGCCAAGACCTCCCCGGCCGAGGGGGCACCGGGGAGCTGTTTTTT.

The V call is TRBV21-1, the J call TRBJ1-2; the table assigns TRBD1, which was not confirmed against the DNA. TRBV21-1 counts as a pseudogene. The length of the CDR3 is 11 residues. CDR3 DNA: TGTGCCACACAGGTTCTATCGAGCTACACCTTC. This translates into CATQVLSSYTF.

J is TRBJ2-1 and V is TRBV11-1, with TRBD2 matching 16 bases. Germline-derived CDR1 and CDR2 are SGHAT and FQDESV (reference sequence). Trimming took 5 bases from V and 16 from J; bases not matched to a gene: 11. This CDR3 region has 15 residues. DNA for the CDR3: TGTGCCAGCAGCCCGGGACTAGCGGGGGGGTTTAGGGAATTCTTC. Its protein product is CASSPGLAGGFREFF.

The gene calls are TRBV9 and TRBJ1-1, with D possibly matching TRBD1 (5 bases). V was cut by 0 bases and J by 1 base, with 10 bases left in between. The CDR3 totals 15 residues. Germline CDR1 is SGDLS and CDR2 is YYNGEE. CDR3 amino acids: CASSVARTGNTEAFF. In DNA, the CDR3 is TGTGCCAGCAGCGTAGCCAGAACAGGGAACACTGAAGCTTTCTTT.

CDR3 region: CASSPDSPDLEKLFF. The DNA for the CDR3 is TGTGCCAGCAGCCCAGACAGTCCAGACCTTGAAAAACTGTTTTTT. The chain joins TRBV7-9 to TRBJ1-4; possible D gene TRBD1, 5 bases. V was trimmed by 5 bases and J by 7 bases, leaving 17 bases between them. The germline V gene encodes CDR1 SEHNR and CDR2 FQNEAQ (reference sequence). This CDR3 region has 15 residues. The complete variable domain, with remaining parts taken from reference TRBV7-9 and TRBJ1-4, reads DTGVSQNPRHKITKRGQNVTFRCDPISEHNRLYWYRQTLGQGPEFLTYFQNEAQLEKSRLLSDRFSAERPKGSFSTLEIQRTEQGDSAMYLCASSPDSPDLEKLFFGSGTQLSVL.

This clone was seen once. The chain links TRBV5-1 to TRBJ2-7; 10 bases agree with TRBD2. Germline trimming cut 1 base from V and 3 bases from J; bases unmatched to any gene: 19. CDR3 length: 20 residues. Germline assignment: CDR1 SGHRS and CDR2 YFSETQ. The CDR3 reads CASSLLGRSGGAHLSYEQYF. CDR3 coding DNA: TGCGCCAGCAGCTTGTTAGGGAGAAGCGGGGGGGCCCATTTGAGCTACGAGCAGTACTTC.

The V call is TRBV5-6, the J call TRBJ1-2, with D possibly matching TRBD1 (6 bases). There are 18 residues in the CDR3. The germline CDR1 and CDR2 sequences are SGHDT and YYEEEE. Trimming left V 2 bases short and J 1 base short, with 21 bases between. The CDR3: CASSLRVWDTDGNYGYTF. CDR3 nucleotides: TGTGCCAGCAGCTTACGCGTTTGGGACACTGACGGTAACTATGGCTACACCTTC.

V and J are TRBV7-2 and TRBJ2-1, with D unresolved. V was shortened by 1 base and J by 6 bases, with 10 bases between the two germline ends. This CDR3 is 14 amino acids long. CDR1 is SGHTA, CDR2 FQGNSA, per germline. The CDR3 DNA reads TGTGCCAGCAGCTTAGAGCGCTTTCCCAATGAGCAGTTCTTC. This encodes CASSLERFPNEQFF.